This T cell receptor beta chain stems from a study of blood T cells in healthy people across ages. Points from the study as a whole: Getting older went along with TCR beta diversity per million T cells dropping roughly linearly.

Next came a second PCR, run for 7 to 11 cycles, which used a sample-barcoded 5' primer along with a J-beta primer mix. TCRdb re-called the 5' RACE reads through MiXCR, storing one row per CDR3 protein. Among around 1.1 million distinct CDR3 sequences, roughly two fifths were seen once, and the ten largest hold around 13%. Comments on this clonotype: The target antigen is unknown.

The sequence came from a man aged 18 to 30 in good health. Material for sequencing was blood.

For the CDR3, the DNA is TGCAGTGCTAGAGATTTGGACCCCGTTTGGCGAGCGGGGGGAGATACGCAGTATTTT. This translates into CSARDLDPVWRAGGDTQYF. The chain has TRBV20-1 and TRBJ2-3; TRBD2 agrees at 9 bases. CDR3 length: 19 amino acids. The V segment lost 0 bases and the J segment 5 bases; nucleotides outside the gene matches: 18. Germline V gives CDR1 DFQATT, CDR2 SNEGSKA (reference sequence).